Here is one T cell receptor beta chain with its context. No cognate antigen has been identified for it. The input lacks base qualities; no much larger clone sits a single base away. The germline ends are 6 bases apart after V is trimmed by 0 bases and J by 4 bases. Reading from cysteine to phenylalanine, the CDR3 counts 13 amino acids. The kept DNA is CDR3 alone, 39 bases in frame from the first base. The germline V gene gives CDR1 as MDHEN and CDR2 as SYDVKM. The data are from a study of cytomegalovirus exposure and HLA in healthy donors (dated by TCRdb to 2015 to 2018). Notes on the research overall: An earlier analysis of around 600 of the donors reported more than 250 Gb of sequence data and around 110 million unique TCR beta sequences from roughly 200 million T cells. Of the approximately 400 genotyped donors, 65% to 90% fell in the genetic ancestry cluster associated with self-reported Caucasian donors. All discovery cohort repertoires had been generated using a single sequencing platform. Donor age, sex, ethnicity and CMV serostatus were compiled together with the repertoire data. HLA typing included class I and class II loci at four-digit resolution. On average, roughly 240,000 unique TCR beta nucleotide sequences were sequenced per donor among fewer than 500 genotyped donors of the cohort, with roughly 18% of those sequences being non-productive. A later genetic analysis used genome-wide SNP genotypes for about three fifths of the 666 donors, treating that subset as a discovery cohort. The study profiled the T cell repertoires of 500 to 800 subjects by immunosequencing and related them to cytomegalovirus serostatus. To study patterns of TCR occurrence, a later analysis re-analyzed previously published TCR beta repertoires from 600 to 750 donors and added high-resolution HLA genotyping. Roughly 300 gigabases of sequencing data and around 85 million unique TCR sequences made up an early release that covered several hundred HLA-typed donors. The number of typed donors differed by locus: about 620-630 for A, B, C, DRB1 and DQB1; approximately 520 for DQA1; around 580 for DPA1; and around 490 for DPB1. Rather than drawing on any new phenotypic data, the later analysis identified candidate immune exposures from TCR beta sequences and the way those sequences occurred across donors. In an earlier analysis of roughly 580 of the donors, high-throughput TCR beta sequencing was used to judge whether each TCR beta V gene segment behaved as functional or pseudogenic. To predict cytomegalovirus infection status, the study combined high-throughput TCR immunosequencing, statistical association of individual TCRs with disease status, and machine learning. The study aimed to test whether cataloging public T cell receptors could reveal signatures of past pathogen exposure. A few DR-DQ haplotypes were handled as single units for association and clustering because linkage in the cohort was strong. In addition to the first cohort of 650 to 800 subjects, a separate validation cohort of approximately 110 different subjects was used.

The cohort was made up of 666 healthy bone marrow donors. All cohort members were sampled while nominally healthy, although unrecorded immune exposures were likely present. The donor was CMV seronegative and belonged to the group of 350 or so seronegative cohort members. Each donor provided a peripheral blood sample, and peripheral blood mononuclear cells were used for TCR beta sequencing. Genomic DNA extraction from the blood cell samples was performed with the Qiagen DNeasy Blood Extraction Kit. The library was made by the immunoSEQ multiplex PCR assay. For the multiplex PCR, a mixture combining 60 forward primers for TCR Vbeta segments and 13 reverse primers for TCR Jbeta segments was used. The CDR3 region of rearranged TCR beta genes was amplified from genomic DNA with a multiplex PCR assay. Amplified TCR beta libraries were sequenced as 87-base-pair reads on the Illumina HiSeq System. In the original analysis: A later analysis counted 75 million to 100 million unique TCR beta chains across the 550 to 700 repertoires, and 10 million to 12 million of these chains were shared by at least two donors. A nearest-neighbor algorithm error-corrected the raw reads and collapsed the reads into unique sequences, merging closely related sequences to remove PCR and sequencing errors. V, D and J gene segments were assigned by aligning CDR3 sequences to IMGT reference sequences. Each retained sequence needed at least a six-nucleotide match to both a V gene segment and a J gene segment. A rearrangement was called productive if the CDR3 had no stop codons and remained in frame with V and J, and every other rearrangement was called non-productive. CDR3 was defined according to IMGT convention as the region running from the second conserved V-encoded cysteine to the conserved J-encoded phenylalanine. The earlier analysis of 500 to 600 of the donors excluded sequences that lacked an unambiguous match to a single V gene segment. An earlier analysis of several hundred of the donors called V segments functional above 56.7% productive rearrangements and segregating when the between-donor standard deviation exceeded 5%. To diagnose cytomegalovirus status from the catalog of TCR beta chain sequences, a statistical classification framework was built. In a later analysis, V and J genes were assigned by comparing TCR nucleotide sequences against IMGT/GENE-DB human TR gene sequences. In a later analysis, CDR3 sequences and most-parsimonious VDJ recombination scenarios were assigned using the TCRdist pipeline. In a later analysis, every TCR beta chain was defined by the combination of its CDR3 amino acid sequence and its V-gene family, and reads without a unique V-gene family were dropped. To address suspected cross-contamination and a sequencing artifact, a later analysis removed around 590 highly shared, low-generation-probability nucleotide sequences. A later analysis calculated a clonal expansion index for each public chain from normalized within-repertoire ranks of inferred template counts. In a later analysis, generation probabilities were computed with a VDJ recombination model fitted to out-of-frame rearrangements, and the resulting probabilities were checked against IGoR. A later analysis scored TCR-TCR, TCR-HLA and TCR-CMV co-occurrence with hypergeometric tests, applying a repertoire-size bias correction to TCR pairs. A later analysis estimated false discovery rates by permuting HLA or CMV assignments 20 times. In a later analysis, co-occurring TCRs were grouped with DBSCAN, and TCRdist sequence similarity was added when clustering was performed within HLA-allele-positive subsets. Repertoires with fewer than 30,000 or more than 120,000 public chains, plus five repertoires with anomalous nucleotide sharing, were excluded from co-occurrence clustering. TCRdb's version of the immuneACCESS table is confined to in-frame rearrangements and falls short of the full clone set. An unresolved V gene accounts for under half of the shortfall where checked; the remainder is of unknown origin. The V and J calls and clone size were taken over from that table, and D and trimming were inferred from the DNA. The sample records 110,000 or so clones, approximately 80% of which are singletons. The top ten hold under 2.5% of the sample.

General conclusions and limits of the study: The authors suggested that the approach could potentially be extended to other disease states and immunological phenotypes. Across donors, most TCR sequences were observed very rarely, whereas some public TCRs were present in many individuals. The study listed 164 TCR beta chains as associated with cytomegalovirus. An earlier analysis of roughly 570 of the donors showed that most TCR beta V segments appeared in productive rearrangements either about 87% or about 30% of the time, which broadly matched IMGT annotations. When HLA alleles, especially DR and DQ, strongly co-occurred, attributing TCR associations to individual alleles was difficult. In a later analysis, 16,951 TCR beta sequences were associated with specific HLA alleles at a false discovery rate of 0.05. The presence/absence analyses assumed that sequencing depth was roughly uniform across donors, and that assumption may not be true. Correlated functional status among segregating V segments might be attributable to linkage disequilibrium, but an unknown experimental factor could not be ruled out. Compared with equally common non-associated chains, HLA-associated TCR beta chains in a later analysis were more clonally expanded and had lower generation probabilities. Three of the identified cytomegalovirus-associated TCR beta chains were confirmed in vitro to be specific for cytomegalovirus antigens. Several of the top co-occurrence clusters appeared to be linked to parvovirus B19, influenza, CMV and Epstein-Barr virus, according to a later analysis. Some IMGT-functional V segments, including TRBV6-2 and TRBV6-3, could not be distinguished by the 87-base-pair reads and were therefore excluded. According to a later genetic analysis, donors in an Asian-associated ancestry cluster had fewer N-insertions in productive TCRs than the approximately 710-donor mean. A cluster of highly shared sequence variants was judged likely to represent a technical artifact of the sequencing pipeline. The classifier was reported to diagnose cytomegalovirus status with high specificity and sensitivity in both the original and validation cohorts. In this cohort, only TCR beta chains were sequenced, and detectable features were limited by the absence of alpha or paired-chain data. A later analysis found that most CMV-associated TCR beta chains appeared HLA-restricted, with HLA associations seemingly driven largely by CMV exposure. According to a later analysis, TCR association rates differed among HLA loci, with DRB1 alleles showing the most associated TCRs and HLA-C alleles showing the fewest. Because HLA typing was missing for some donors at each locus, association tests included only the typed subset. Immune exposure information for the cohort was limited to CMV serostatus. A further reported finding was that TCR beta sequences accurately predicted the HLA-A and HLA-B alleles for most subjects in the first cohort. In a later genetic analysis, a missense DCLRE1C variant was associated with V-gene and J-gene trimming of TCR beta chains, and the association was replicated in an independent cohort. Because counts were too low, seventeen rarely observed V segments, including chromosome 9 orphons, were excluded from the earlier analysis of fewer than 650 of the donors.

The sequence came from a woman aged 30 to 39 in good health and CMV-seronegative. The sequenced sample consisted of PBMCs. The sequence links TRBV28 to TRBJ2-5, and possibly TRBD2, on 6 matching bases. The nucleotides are TGTGCCAGCAGTTTATGGGGGGGAGAGACCCAGTACTTC. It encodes CASSLWGGETQYF.